Given below is one T cell receptor (beta chain) in context. The data stem from a study of blood T cell repertoires in COVID-19. The junction had 6 bases not matched to a gene; V was cut back by 5 bases and J by 1 base. Germline V gene lookup returns CDR1 MNHEY and CDR2 SVGAGI. This CDR3 spans 15 amino acids. The assay was immunoSEQ multiplex PCR, and TCRdb's table has in-frame clones only and misses some. The sample gives roughly 330,000 clones, 87% of which show up once; approximately 5% is in the top ten. The sample comprised PBMCs or T cells enriched from blood (not recorded which). The chain is built from TRBV6-5 and TRBJ2-7; 9 bases fit TRBD2. The origin of this receptor is a woman in her twenties or thirties who had recovered from COVID-19. CDR3 DNA: TGTGCCAGCAGTCCCCCGCTAGCGGGATCCTACGAGCAGTACTTC. The encoded protein is CASSPPLAGSYEQYF.